Included here is one T cell receptor beta chain sequence, with context. The data originate from a study of blood T cell repertoires in COVID-19. Whole-study context: COVID-19 samples, acute and convalescent, were from the United States, Italy and Spain.

Clones were read by immunoSEQ multiplex PCR, and TCRdb kept only the in-frame ones, dropping some. The table shows some 300,000 clones, with over 90% occurring only once. The CDR3 is 12 amino acids. V lost 6 bases, J lost 4 bases, and 8 bases lay in between. The V gene's germline CDR1 is MNHEY and CDR2 SMNVEV (reference sequence). This chain uses TRBV27 with TRBJ2-3; D not certain. Source material: PBMCs or T cells enriched from blood (not recorded which). The receptor was derived from a woman aged 25 to 39 who had been exposed to COVID-19. The CDR3 is CASSPTPDTQYF. In DNA form, the CDR3 reads TGTGCCAGCAGCCCTACTCCAGATACGCAGTATTTT.